These 5 T cell receptor beta chains came from one sample sequenced in a study of T cell repertoires in aging, cancer and after chemotherapy. The template was genomic DNA from peripheral blood, not RNA. Rearranged V-D-J TRB sequences were amplified with a mixed TRB-A/B primer pool. TCRdb reanalysed the multiplex PCR reads using MiXCR and keeps one entry per CDR3 protein. The data contain some 5,600 distinct CDR3 sequences, about 20% of them singletons. Sequences were obtained from blood. The source is a human donor with a blood cancer.

This clonotype has only a few counts. The chain recombines TRBV6-5 with TRBJ1-1, with D unresolved. Between the trimmed V and J ends, which lost 6 bases and 5 bases, there was a span of 22 bases. The CDR3 contains 16 residues. Per the germline V gene, CDR1 is MNHEY and CDR2 is SVGAGI. The CDR3 DNA reads as TGTGCCAGCAGGATTGGACGGCTGAATAGGAGGACTGAAGCTTTCTTT. It encodes CASRIGRLNRRTEAFF.

Judged by abundance, this clonotype is medium-sized. This chain connects TRBV27 to TRBJ2-3, with D perhaps TRBD2 (5 bases). CDR1 and CDR2 (germline): MNHEY, SMNVEV (reference sequence). The CDR3 totals 14 residues. V lost 2 bases and J 2 bases, leaving 8 bases between the germline ends. The CDR3 DNA reads as TGTGCCAGCAGTTTAGAGCGGCTCACAGATACGCAGTATTTT. It specifies CASSLERLTDTQYF.

This clonotype is medium-sized. This chain joins TRBV13 and TRBJ1-4, with TRBD1 matching 9 bases. There are 15 residues in the CDR3. CDR1 is PRHDT, CDR2 FYEKMQ, per germline (reference sequence). The ends lost 5 bases at V and 3 bases at J; junction bases unmatched: 4. This chain's CDR3 is CASSADRGSNEKLFF. CDR3 bases: TGTGCCAGCAGCGCGGACAGGGGTTCTAATGAAAAACTGTTTTTT. Full variable domain (remainder filled in from reference TRBV13 and TRBJ1-4): AAGVIQSPRHLIKEKRETATLKCYPIPRHDTVYWYQQGPGQDPQFLISFYEKMQSDKGSIPDRFSAQQFSDYHSELNMSSLELGDSALYFCASSADRGSNEKLFFGSGTQLSVL.

This clonotype counts as medium-sized. The V and J genes are TRBV6-6 and TRBJ1-5, with a possible D match to TRBD1 (6 bases). V was pared by 6 bases and J by 5 bases, with 11 bases between. CDR1 and CDR2 (germline): MNHNY, SVGAGI (reference sequence). The CDR3 runs 13 residues. CDR3 sequence (DNA): TGTGCCAGCAGGCAGGGGTTTCATCAGCCCCAGCATTTT. Protein sequence: CASRQGFHQPQHF.

This clonotype was picked up a small number of times. J is TRBJ2-7 and V is TRBV18; D is uncertain. The germline V and J ends were trimmed by 2 bases and 5 bases, with 19 bases remaining between them. CDR1 and CDR2 (germline): KGHSH, LQKENI. This CDR3 contains 16 residues. CDR3 in DNA: TGTGCCAGCTCACCAACCCAAACAAGGAAGGGTGACGAGCAGTACTTC. This codes for CASSPTQTRKGDEQYF. The full variable domain, rest sourced from reference TRBV18 and TRBJ2-7, is NAGVMQNPRHLVRRRGQEARLRCSPMKGHSHVYWYRQLPEEGLKFMVYLQKENIIDESGMPKERFSAEFPKEGPSILRIQQVVRGDSAAYFCASSPTQTRKGDEQYFGPGTRLTVT.